This T cell receptor beta chain was recovered during a study of blood T cell repertoires in COVID-19 (dated by TCRdb to between 2020 and 2021). About the full investigation: Collaborator samples came from the United States, Italy and Spain and covered acute and convalescent phases of COVID-19. The material from the prospective study consisted of cDNA or gDNA derived from T cells, B-cell-depleted T cells, or PBMCs. Subjects who had been exposed to COVID-19, were actively infected with it, or had recovered from it provided the deeply sampled blood TCRbeta repertoires that made up the dataset. The repertoires were made available in a free public database intended to serve as a resource for research on the immune response to SARS-CoV-2. Samples came from the ongoing ImmuneRACE study (first 160 participants) plus 1,254 subjects from 6 global collaborators. Sample metadata almost always included a de-identified subject ID, COVID-19 status, age in years and sex. Where available, HLA class I and class II types were obtained from metadata supplied by the sample provider rather than from assay-based typing. The full study reports these points: How much clinical and demographic metadata was included differed by source and by participant, and the metadata was provided uncurated.

From cysteine to phenylalanine, the CDR3 is 14 amino acids long. Just the 42-base CDR3 DNA is kept, in frame starting at base 1. V was cut back by 1 base and J by 10 bases, leaving a gap of 16 bases between them. CDR1 MDHEN and CDR2 SYDVKM were looked up in the germline V gene. In the prospective study, participants were about 18 to 95 years old, resided in about two dozen geographic areas of the United States, and were enrolled through a virtual design. Cohort assignment in the prospective study relied on participant-reported clinical history from a screening survey and a study questionnaire. Recovered participants in ImmuneRACE Cohort 3 were defined by two consecutive negative NP/OP PCR tests, clearance by a healthcare professional, or resolution of symptoms. In the prospective study, mobile phlebotomists collected whole blood, serum and a nasopharyngeal or oropharyngeal swab from each participant. Additional blood draws and questionnaires over an approximately 2-month period could optionally be provided by prospective study participants. Before DNA extraction, blood samples from the prospective study were shipped at room temperature or frozen.

TCRbeta CDR3 regions were amplified from genomic DNA by means of the immunoSEQ Assay, a bias-controlled multiplex PCR. As for the original processing: The number of nucleated cells in each sample was estimated from the amplification of reference gene primers within the assay. To quantify the absolute abundance of each unique TCRbeta CDR3 rearrangement, sequence reads were collapsed and filtered. For each sample, productive Simpson clonality was calculated by taking the square root of Simpson's diversity index across productive rearrangements. Entries here come from immuneACCESS through TCRdb and include only in-frame sequences with V and J called. Some clones fail to appear in such tables; in the studies checked, an unresolved V gene covers under half of the shortfall, and the cause of the remainder is unknown. That table is the source of V, J and clone size, and D and trimming were worked out from the DNA. The sample profile shows 300,000 to 350,000 clones; around nine tenths of them were found once. Together, the top ten hold less than 5.5% of the sample.

Details on this clone: The antigen it binds to is not known. Per-nucleotide qualities are absent, and no much larger clonotype sits a single base away.

This TCR was recovered from a man aged 25 to 40 who had recovered from COVID-19. The sample consisted of PBMCs or T cells enriched from blood (not recorded which). The sequence is built from TRBV28 and TRBJ1-1; the D gene identity is not certain. The base sequence is TGTGCCAGCAGTTTATTGGGAGTCCCCGGGGTAGCTTTCTTT. It translates as CASSLLGVPGVAFF.